These 27 T cell receptor beta chains came from one sample sequenced in a study of identifying expanded T cells in peripheral blood (dated by TCRdb to between 2017 and 2020). The protocol used for the library was the immunoSEQ multiplex PCR assay. Imported from immuneACCESS, the table was reduced by TCRdb to in-frame sequences with V and J called. These copies leave out some clones; in studies compared against another copy, an unresolved V gene accounts for under half, and the cause of the remainder is not known. A total of roughly 100,000 clones appear in this sample, around 88% of them only once. The biggest ten clones account for roughly an eighth of the sample. Sequenced sample: blood. The receptor set was obtained from a person between 18 and 75 years old in good health.

V usage is TRBV10-3 and J usage is TRBJ1-2; TRBD1 agrees at 7 bases. This CDR3 is 15 amino acids long. From germline, CDR1 is ENHRY and CDR2 SYGVKD. Trimming at V came to 0 bases and at J to 10 bases, leaving 11 bases not matched to a gene. The CDR3 loop reads CAISESPPLTGFYTF. The CDR3 nucleotides read TGTGCCATCAGTGAGTCGCCGCCGTTGACAGGGTTCTACACCTTC.

In its sample, this clone was seen once. The CDR3 loop reads CASTSGRASTGELFF. The CDR3 DNA reads TGTGCCAGCACCTCCGGGAGGGCCAGCACCGGGGAGCTGTTTTTT. The rearrangement uses TRBV2 and TRBJ2-2, with TRBD2 identical over 8 bases. The J segment lost 4 bases and the V segment lost 7 bases, leaving 8 bases of the junction unmatched. The CDR3 totals 15 residues. The V gene's germline CDR1 is SNHLY and CDR2 FYNNEI. The full variable domain, with the rest looked up from reference TRBV2 and TRBJ2-2, is EPEVTQTPSHQVTQMGQEVILRCVPISNHLYFYWYRQILGQKVEFLVSFYNNEISEKSEIFDDQFSVERPDGSNFTLKIRSTKLEDSAMYFCASTSGRASTGELFFGEGSRLTVL.

The chain carries TRBV28 and TRBJ1-5; TRBD1 agrees at 9 bases. V trimming: 6 bases; J trimming: 6 bases; junction bases outside the gene matches: 6. Germline lookup yields CDR1 MDHEN and CDR2 SYDVKM. The CDR3 has 14 amino acids. CDR3 nucleotides: TGTGCCAGCAGCCTTGGACAGGGGTTTCAGCCCCAGCATTTT. Its protein is CASSLGQGFQPQHF.

The V gene is TRBV11-3, the J gene TRBJ2-3; TRBD1 or TRBD2 may be the D gene (5 bases each). The CDR3 consists of 16 residues. Trimming removed 5 bases at V and 5 bases at J, with 20 bases between. Germline lookup yields CDR1 SGHNT and CDR2 YENEEA. CDR3 amino acids: CASSQTRGALKDTQYF. The CDR3 nucleotides are TGTGCCAGCAGCCAAACGAGGGGTGCGCTAAAAGATACGCAGTATTTT.

This rearrangement joins TRBV19 to TRBJ2-3; TRBD2 aligns across 9 bases. The J segment lost 6 bases and the V segment lost 10 bases, leaving 5 bases of the junction unmatched. The CDR3 is made up of 12 amino acids. The germline gives CDR1 LNHDA, CDR2 SQIVND (reference sequence). The CDR3 nucleotides are TGTGCCACTCTAGCGGGGCGTGATACGCAGTATTTT. Its translation: CATLAGRDTQYF.

The chain recombines TRBV18 with TRBJ2-2; no firm D call. Trimming shortened V by 2 bases and J by 0 bases, and 13 bases separated the two germline ends. Germline CDR1 and CDR2: KGHSH and LQKENI. CDR3 size: 17 residues. The CDR3 here is CASSPLLGRANTGELFF. CDR3 DNA sequence: TGTGCCAGCTCACCATTACTCGGACGTGCGAACACCGGGGAGCTGTTTTTT.

The V gene is TRBV7-3, the J gene TRBJ2-1; 10 nucleotides align to TRBD2. J lost 10 bases, V lost 5 bases, and 14 bases had no gene match. The CDR3 sequence is 16 residues long. From germline, CDR1 is SGHTA and CDR2 FQGTGA. The CDR3 nucleotides read TGTGCCAGCAGCGCCGCGAGGCTAGCGGGAGTCGGGGAGCAGTTCTTC. Protein: CASSAARLAGVGEQFF.

The chain carries TRBV11-1 and TRBJ2-2, with TRBD2 matching 8 bases. The ends lost 7 bases at V and 4 bases at J; junction bases unmatched: 14. The CDR3 length is 17 residues. Germline loops: CDR1 SGHAT, CDR2 FQDESV (reference sequence). CDR3 region: CASTAITSGLFTGELFF. The CDR3 DNA reads as TGTGCCAGCACCGCAATAACTAGCGGCCTTTTCACCGGGGAGCTGTTTTTT.

The chain joins TRBV23-1 to TRBJ2-7; 7 nucleotides agree with TRBD2. TRBV23-1 is labeled an ORF, and its function is uncertain. There are 14 residues in the CDR3. V lost 4 bases to trimming and J lost 0 bases; unmatched junction nucleotides: 3. The CDR3 nucleotides read TGCGCCAGCAGTCCTGGCGGGGGCTCCTACGAGCAGTACTTC. Amino acids: CASSPGGGSYEQYF.

The V gene is TRBV5-1, the J gene TRBJ1-2; the D gene is possibly TRBD1 (6 bases). V gave up 4 bases and J gave up 7 bases, with 11 bases separating them. Germline CDR1 reads SGHRS; CDR2 reads YFSETQ. The CDR3 length is 12 residues. The CDR3 is CASSQGQAGYTF. Written as DNA, the CDR3 is TGCGCCAGCAGCCAGGGACAAGCTGGCTACACCTTC.

The chain is built from TRBV5-1 and TRBJ1-4; D is unclear. CDR3 length equals 13 residues. V was clipped by 4 bases and J by 8 bases, with 12 bases between them. Germline V gives CDR1 SGHRS, CDR2 YFSETQ. CDR3 DNA: TGCGCCAGCAGCACTCAGAGTATGGAAAAACTGTTTTTT. Translation gives CASSTQSMEKLFF. Combining the CDR3 with reference TRBV5-1 and TRBJ1-4 gives the whole variable domain KAGVTQTPRYLIKTRGQQVTLSCSPISGHRSVSWYQQTPGQGLQFLFEYFSETQRNKGNFPGRFSGRQFSNSRSEMNVSTLELGDSALYLCASSTQSMEKLFFGSGTQLSVL.

V usage is TRBV28 and J usage is TRBJ2-7; no definite D call. Germline CDR1 MDHEN, CDR2 SYDVKM. The V end lost 7 bases, the J end lost 6 bases, and 19 bases lay between the germline ends. The length of the CDR3 is 14 residues. CDR3 sequence reads: CASNLGLASGEQYF. In DNA, the CDR3 is TGTGCCAGCAACCTGGGGTTAGCCTCCGGCGAGCAGTACTTC.

This clone was counted only a few times. The gene calls are TRBV14 and TRBJ2-2; D may be TRBD2 (5 bases). V shed 4 bases and J shed 3 bases, with 18 bases lying between them. CDR3 length: 17 residues. Per germline, CDR1 SGHDN and CDR2 FVKESK. In DNA form, the CDR3 reads TGTGCCAGCAGCCCCCACCGGGGTCTCGGGTACACCGGGGAGCTGTTTTTT. This codes for CASSPHRGLGYTGELFF.

CDR3 residues: CASSPPPTIYETQYF. The CDR3 DNA follows: TGTGCCAGCTCACCACCGCCGACTATCTATGAGACCCAGTACTTC. V gene TRBV18 combines with J gene TRBJ2-5; tentatively, D is TRBD2 (5 bases). CDR1 is KGHSH and CDR2 is LQKENI in the germline V gene. The ends were cut back, 0 bases at V and 5 bases at J, with 13 bases in the middle. The CDR3 has 15 residues.

The chain carries TRBV18 and TRBJ2-5; 7 bases match TRBD2. There are 16 residues in the CDR3. Germline CDR1 reads KGHSH; CDR2 reads LQKENI. V dropped 2 bases and J dropped 1; count of bases not matched to a gene: 7. The CDR3 loop is CASSPFRSGAQETQYF. The CDR3 nucleotides are TGTGCCAGCTCACCATTCAGGAGCGGGGCCCAAGAGACCCAGTACTTC.

This chain links TRBV2 with TRBJ2-7; D perhaps matches TRBD2 (5 bases). Germline V gives CDR1 SNHLY, CDR2 FYNNEI. The CDR3 covers 11 residues. Trimming took off 6 bases at V and 3 bases at J, with 6 bases between the two ends. The CDR3 DNA reads TGTGCCAGCAGCCGGGACTACGAGCAGTACTTC. It codes for CASSRDYEQYF.

The chain has TRBV5-1 and TRBJ1-4, with unresolved D. The germline V gene encodes CDR1 SGHRS and CDR2 YFSETQ. The CDR3 consists of 15 residues. The V end was cut by 3 bases, the J end by 8 bases, with 17 bases between. The CDR3 protein is CASSSSGPRGEKLFF. DNA for the CDR3: TGCGCCAGCAGCTCGTCCGGCCCCCGAGGGGAAAAACTGTTTTTT.

V usage is TRBV7-9 and J usage is TRBJ2-7; TRBD2 is a possible D gene (5 bases). The CDR3 extends over 13 amino acids. CDR1 is SEHNR, CDR2 FQNEAQ, per germline (reference sequence). V shed 5 bases and J shed 2 bases, with 10 bases lying between them. Here the CDR3 DNA reads TGTGCCAGCAGCCCCGGGGTGACCTACGAGCAGTACTTC. As protein: CASSPGVTYEQYF.

The chain uses TRBV4-3 and TRBJ2-1; D might be TRBD1 (6 bases). Germline-derived CDR1 and CDR2 are LGHNA and YSLEER. Trimming stripped 3 bases from V and 9 bases from J, with 27 bases between. The CDR3 has 18 residues. DNA of the CDR3: TGCGCCAGCAGCCAGCCCCGGGACAATAAACTTCCGACCGTTGAGCAGTTCTTC. This sequence encodes CASSQPRDNKLPTVEQFF.

The V gene is TRBV28, the J gene TRBJ2-3, with 12 bases matching TRBD2. The CDR3 length is 16 residues. J gave up 6 bases and V 6 bases, and 10 bases lay outside the gene matches. Germline CDR1 MDHEN, CDR2 SYDVKM. CDR3 DNA sequence: TGTGCCAGCAGATCCCCGGGACTAGCGGGTTTGGATACGCAGTATTTT. Protein: CASRSPGLAGLDTQYF.

This clone has only one observation. The chain employs TRBV11-2 and TRBJ2-7, with 10 bases matching TRBD1. J lost 7 bases, V lost 5 bases, and 11 bases had no gene match. Germline CDR1 SGHAT, CDR2 FQNNGV. The CDR3 consists of 15 residues. The CDR3 loop is CASSPRRQGAGEQYF. Written as DNA, the CDR3 is TGTGCCAGCAGCCCGCGAAGACAGGGGGCAGGTGAGCAGTACTTC.

The V and J genes are TRBV10-3 and TRBJ2-5; weak D call: TRBD1 (6 bases). V shed 2 bases and J shed 3 bases, with 13 bases lying between them. Germline CDR1 is ENHRY and CDR2 is SYGVKD. The CDR3 totals 15 residues. The DNA for the CDR3 is TGTGCCATCAGTGAGAACAGGGCTGGGGAAGAGACCCAGTACTTC. This sequence encodes CAISENRAGEETQYF.

This chain uses TRBV9 with TRBJ2-3; D unresolved. V lost 3 bases and J 2 bases, leaving 10 bases between the germline ends. The germline gives CDR1 SGDLS, CDR2 YYNGEE. This CDR3 spans 14 amino acids. The CDR3 DNA reads as TGTGCCAGCAGCGGTCGGGCTTTCACAGATACGCAGTATTTT. Protein sequence: CASSGRAFTDTQYF. Full variable domain (remainder filled in from reference TRBV9 and TRBJ2-3): DSGVTQTPKHLITATGQRVTLRCSPRSGDLSVYWYQQSLDQGLQFLIQYYNGEERAKGNILERFSAQQFPDLHSELNLSSLELGDSALYFCASSGRAFTDTQYFGPGTRLTVL.

V and J are TRBV27 and TRBJ1-5, with TRBD1 matching 8 bases. Germline CDR1 MNHEY, CDR2 SMNVEV (reference sequence). The CDR3 is made up of 14 amino acids. The V gene end was trimmed by 6 bases and the J gene end by 7 bases; junction bases not matched to a gene: 8. CDR3 region: CASRNTGGGQPQHF. In nucleotides, the CDR3 is TGTGCCAGCAGGAACACAGGGGGAGGGCAGCCCCAGCATTTT.

The CDR3 spells CASSPLEGHEQYF. For the CDR3, the DNA is TGTGCCAGCTCACCACTTGAGGGCCACGAGCAGTACTTC. The chain links TRBV18 to TRBJ2-7; TRBD2 might be the D (5 bases). This CDR3 is 13 amino acids long. Trimming shortened V by 1 base and J by 5 bases, and 9 bases separated the two germline ends. Per the germline V gene, CDR1 is KGHSH and CDR2 is LQKENI.

The CDR3 protein is CASRKGQGSYGYTF. CDR3 coding DNA: TGTGCCAGCAGAAAGGGACAGGGCAGCTATGGCTACACCTTC. V gene TRBV2 combines with J gene TRBJ1-2, with 9 positions matching TRBD1. Germline CDR1 is SNHLY and CDR2 is FYNNEI. The CDR3 contains 14 residues. The J segment lost 4 bases and the V segment lost 6 bases, leaving 6 bases of the junction unmatched. Looking up the rest from reference TRBV2 and TRBJ1-2 gives the full variable domain: EPEVTQTPSHQVTQMGQEVILRCVPISNHLYFYWYRQILGQKVEFLVSFYNNEISEKSEIFDDQFSVERPDGSNFTLKIRSTKLEDSAMYFCASRKGQGSYGYTFGSGTRLTVV.

This rearrangement joins TRBV28 to TRBJ1-5; 9 bases are a match to TRBD1. In germline, CDR1 is MDHEN, CDR2 SYDVKM. The CDR3 loop spans 14 amino acids. The trim removed 3 bases at V and 9 bases at J, leaving 6 bases unmatched. Here the CDR3 reads CASSLTGGVRPQHF. The CDR3 coding sequence is TGTGCCAGCAGTTTGACAGGGGGAGTACGGCCCCAGCATTTT.